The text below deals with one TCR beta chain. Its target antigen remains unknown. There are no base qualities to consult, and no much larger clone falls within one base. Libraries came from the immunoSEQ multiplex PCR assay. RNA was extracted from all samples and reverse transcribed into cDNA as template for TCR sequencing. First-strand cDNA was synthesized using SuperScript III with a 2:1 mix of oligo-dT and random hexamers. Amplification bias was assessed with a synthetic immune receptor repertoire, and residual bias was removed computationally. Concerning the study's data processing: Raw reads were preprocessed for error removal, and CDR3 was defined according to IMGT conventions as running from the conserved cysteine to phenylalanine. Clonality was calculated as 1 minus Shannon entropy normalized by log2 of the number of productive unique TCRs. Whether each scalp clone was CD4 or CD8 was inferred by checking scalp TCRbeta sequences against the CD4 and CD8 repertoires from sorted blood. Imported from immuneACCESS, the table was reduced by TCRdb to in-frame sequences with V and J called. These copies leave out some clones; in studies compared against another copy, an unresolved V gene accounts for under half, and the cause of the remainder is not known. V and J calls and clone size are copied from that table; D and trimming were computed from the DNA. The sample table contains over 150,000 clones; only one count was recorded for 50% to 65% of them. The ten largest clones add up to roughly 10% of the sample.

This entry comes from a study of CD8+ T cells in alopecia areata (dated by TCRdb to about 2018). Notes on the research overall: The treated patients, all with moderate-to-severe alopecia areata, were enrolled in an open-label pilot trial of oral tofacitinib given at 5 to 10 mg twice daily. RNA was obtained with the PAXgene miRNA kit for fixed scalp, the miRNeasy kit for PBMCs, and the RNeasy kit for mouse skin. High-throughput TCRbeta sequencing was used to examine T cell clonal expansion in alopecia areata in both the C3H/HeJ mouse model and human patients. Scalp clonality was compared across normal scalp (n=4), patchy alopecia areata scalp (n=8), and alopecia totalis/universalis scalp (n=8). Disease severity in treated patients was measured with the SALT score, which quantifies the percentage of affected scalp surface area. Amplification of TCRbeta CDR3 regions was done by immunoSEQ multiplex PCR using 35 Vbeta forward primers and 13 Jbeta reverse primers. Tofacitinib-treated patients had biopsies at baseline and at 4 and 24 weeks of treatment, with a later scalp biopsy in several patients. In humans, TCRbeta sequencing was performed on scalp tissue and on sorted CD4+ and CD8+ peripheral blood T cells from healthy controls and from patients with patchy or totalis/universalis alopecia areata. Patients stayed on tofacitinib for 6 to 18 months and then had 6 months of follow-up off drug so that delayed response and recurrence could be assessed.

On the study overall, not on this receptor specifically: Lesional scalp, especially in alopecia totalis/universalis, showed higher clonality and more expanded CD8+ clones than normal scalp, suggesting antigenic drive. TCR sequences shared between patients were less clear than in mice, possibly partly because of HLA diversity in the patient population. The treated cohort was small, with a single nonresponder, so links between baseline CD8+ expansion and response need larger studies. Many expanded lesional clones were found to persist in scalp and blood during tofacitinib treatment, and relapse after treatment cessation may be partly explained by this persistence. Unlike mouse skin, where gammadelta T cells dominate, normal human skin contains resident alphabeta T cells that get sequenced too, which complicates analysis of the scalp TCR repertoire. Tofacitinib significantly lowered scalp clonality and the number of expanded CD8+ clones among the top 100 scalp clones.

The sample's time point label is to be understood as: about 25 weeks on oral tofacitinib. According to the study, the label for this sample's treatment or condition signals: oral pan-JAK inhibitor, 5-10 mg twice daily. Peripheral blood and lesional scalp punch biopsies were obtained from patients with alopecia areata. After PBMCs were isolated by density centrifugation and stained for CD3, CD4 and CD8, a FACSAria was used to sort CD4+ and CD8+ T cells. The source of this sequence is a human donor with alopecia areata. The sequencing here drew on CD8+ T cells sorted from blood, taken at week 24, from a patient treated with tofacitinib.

The CDR3 corresponds to CASSHGGSYEQYF. The nucleotide sequence is TGTGCCAGCAGCCACGGCGGGTCCTACGAGCAGTACTTC. The V gene is TRBV5-6 and the J gene is TRBJ2-7; the D segment could be TRBD2, given 5 matching bases. Reading from cysteine to phenylalanine, the CDR3 counts 13 amino acids. Only the CDR3 region is kept as DNA, spanning 39 bases read in frame from base 1. V is reduced by 4 bases and J by 1 base, leaving a spacing of 9 bases between them. Based on the germline V gene, the CDR1 and CDR2 sequences are SGHDT and YYEEEE.